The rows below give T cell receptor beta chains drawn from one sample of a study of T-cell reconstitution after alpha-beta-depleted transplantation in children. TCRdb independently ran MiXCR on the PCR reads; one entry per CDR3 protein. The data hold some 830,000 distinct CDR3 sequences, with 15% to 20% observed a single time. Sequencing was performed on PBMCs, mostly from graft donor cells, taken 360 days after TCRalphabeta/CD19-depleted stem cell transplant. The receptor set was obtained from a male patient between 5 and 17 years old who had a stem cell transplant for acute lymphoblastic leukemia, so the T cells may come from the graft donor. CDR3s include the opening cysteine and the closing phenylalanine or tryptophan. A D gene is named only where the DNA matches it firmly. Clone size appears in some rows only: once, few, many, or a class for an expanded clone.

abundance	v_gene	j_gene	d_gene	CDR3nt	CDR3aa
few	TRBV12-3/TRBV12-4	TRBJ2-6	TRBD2	TGTGCCAGCAGTTTTGTCGGGGGGGGGGCCAACGTCCTGACTTTC	CASSFVGGGANVLTF
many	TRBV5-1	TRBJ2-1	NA	TGCGCCAGCAGCTTATTAGTGATAGCTGACAATGAGCAGTTCTTC	CASSLLVIADNEQFF
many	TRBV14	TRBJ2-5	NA	TGTGCCAGCAGCCAAGAACTCCGGAACCAAGAGACCCAGTACTTC	CASSQELRNQETQYF
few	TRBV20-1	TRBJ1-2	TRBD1	TGCAGTGCTAGAGAACGGGACAGACCCTATGGCTACACCTTC	CSARERDRPYGYTF
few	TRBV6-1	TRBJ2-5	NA	TGTGCCAGCAGTGACAGGGGGGGTACAGAGACCCAGTACTTC	CASSDRGGTETQYF
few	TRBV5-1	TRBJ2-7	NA	TGCGCCAGCGGCGTCAGGGGACTCGCCTACGAGCAGTACTTC	CASGVRGLAYEQYF
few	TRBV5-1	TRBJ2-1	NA	TGCGCCAGCAGCAGGGATCACGAGCTCTTC	CASSRDHELF
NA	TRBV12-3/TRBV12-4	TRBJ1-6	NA	TGTGCCAGCAGTTTGTTCCAGCCCTATCATCGGGAACCCCTCCACTTT	CASSLFQPYHREPLHF
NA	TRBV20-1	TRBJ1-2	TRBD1	TGCAGTGCTAGAGATGGGACAGGGTCCCCTCGACCTCTTTTCTTC	CSARDGTGSPRPLFF
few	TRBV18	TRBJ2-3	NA	TGTGCCAGCTCACCAGAGAATGGGGCAGATACGCAGTATTTT	CASSPENGADTQYF
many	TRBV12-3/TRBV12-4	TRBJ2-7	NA	TGTGCCAGCAGTTTAGGCAGGAGCAAGTACTTC	CASSLGRSKYF
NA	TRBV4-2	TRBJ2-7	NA	TGTGCCAGCAGCCAACCGGTTACACCCTACGAGCAGTACTTC	CASSQPVTPYEQYF
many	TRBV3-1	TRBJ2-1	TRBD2	TGTGCCAGCAGCCAAGGAAGCGGGAGATACAATGAGCAGTTCTTC	CASSQGSGRYNEQFF
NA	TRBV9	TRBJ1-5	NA	TGTGCCAGCACCCCTGGGGAGGCCCCACAGCCCCAGCATTTT	CASTPGEAPQPQHF
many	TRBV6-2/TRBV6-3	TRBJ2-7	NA	TGTGCCAGCAGTTCGAATGGGTACGAGCAGTACTTC	CASSSNGYEQYF
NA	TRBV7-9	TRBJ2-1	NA	TGTGCCAGCAGCTATAGGAGGTTAGAGATGGATGAGCAGTTCTTC	CASSYRRLEMDEQFF
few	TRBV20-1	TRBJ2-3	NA	TGCAGTGCGAGGGGGACCATAGGAGCAGATACGCAGTATTTT	CSARGTIGADTQYF
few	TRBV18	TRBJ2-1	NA	TGTGCCAGCTCACCAAATAGCCCGTTCTACAATGAGCAGTTCTTC	CASSPNSPFYNEQFF
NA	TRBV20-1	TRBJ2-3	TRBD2	TGCAGCCCGACTCTAGCGGGGAGCACAGATACGCAGTATTTT	CSPTLAGSTDTQYF
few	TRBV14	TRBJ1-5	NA	TGTGCCAGCAGCCAAGATGACCCCTCAAAAGGAAATCAGCCCCAGCATTTT	CASSQDDPSKGNQPQHF
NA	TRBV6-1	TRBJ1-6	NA	TGTGCCAGCAGTAAGCTTGGAGACCTCTCCTATAATTCACCCCTCCACTTT	CASSKLGDLSYNSPLHF
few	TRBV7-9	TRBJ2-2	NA	TGTGCCAGCAGCTTATCCGGGTTCCCCGGGGAGCTGTTTTTT	CASSLSGFPGELFF
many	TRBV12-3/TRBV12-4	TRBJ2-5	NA	TGTGCCAGCAGTCCAGGGGTGCGGTGGGCTCAGGGGACCCAGTACTTC	CASSPGVRWAQGTQYF
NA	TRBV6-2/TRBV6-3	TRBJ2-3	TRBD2	TGTGCCAGCAGTTGGAGCGGGGCGGGACCAGATACGCAGTATTTT	CASSWSGAGPDTQYF
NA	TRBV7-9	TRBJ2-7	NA	TGTGCCAGCAGCCCACCGGGACCTCTCAAACCATACGAGCAGTACTTC	CASSPPGPLKPYEQYF
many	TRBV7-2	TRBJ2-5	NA	TGTGCCAGCAGCTTAGTTTCCGGGACAACTAAAGAGACCCAGTACTTC	CASSLVSGTTKETQYF
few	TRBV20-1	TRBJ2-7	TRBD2	TGCAGTGCTAGAGATCTAAGAGGCACTAGCGGGAGAGGGGTTTACGAGCAGTACTTC	CSARDLRGTSGRGVYEQYF
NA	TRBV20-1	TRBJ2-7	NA	TGCAGTGCCCGCCCGATGGTCGACTACGAGCAGTACTTC	CSARPMVDYEQYF